This note documents a single T cell receptor (beta chain) sequence. These data are taken from a study of blood T cell repertoires in COVID-19. Sequenced by immunoSEQ multiplex PCR; TCRdb stores in-frame clones only, minus some. This table holds approximately 300,000 clones, over 80% found once. Sequenced sample: peripheral blood. This clonotype originated in a woman aged 45 to 65 with active or convalescent COVID-19.

The CDR3 loop is CASSKIAMNTEAFF. The CDR3 DNA is TGTGCCAGTAGTAAGATAGCAATGAACACTGAAGCTTTCTTT. This sequence joins TRBV19 and TRBJ1-1; D call uncertain. CDR1 and CDR2 (germline): LNHDA, SQIVND (reference sequence). Deletions cut 4 bases from V and 0 bases from J, with 9 bases between. This CDR3 is 14 amino acids long.